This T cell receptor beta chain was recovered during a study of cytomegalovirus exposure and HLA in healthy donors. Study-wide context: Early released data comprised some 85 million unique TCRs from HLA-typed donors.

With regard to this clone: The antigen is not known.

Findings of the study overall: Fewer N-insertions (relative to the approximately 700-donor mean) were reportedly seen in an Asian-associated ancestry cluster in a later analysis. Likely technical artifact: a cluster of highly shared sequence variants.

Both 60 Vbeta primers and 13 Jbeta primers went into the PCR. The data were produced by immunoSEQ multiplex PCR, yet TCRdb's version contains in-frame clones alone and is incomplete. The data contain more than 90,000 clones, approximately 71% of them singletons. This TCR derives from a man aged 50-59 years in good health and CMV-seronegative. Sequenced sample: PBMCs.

The CDR3 region has the DNA TGCGCCAGCAGCTTCCGGGACAGTACCTACGAGCAGTACTTC. Translated, it gives CASSFRDSTYEQYF. The gene calls are TRBV5-1 and TRBJ2-7; 7 bases are shared with TRBD1. This CDR3 spans 14 amino acids. The V and J ends lost 2 bases and 2 bases, in that order; junction bases with no gene match: 4. CDR1 is SGHRS and CDR2 is YFSETQ in the germline V gene.